The clone carrying this T cell receptor (beta chain) was counted at least ten times. Its antigen remains unknown. CDR1 and CDR2 from the germline V gene are LNHDA and SQIVND (reference sequence). CDR3 length: 16 amino acids. V was clipped by 0 bases and J by 0 bases, with 11 bases between them. The data derive from a study of T cell repertoires in cytomegalovirus infection. TCRdb analysed the reads with MiXCR anew, one entry per CDR3 protein. The sample includes 300,000 or so distinct CDR3 sequences, around 9.6% of them seen just once. Study conclusions and caveats: Ex vivo responses were dominated by HLA-C-restricted CMV-specific TCR beta clonotypes.

The chain links TRBV19 to TRBJ1-1, with D hard to call. The sequence came from a human donor in good health (CMV status not recorded). Some clones in this sample may be carry-over from other donors' samples. Sequencing was carried out using PBMCs. The chain's CDR3 is CASSIDAPRLNTEAFF. CDR3 DNA sequence: TGTGCCAGTAGTATAGATGCTCCCAGGCTGAACACTGAAGCTTTCTTT.